This T cell receptor beta chain was recorded in a study of CD8 T cells in Susac syndrome. Random hexamers were used to reverse transcribe about 0.5 to 1 ug of RNA. The amplification used immunoSEQ multiplex PCR on TCR beta CDR3; it spanned 54 Vbeta and 13 Jbeta. TCRdb fed the immunoSEQ multiplex PCR reads into MiXCR, producing one record per CDR3 protein. The profile covers 55,000 to 75,000 distinct CDR3 sequences, with about 92% appearing a single time and less than 0.19% taken by the ten largest. The germline gives CDR1 SGHRS, CDR2 YFSETQ. V was pared by 3 bases and J by 0 bases, with 3 bases of the junction left unmatched. The CDR3 sequence is 15 residues long.

This chain connects TRBV5-1 to TRBJ1-3; 7 bases agree with TRBD1. The sample was CD4+ T cells from PBMCs. The TCR sequence derives from a human donor with Susac syndrome. The CDR3 region is CASSSRTGSGNTIYF. DNA of the CDR3: TGCGCCAGCAGCTCTCGGACAGGCTCTGGAAACACCATATATTTT.